Below are 15 T cell receptor beta chains sequenced from a single sample in a study of T-cell reconstitution after alpha-beta-depleted transplantation in children (dated by TCRdb to the mid-2010s). The protocol used for the library was PCR. Sequencer: Illumina HiSeq 2500. TCR libraries were prepared with molecular barcoding, using unique molecular identifiers to normalize TCRbeta repertoire quantification. The raw public data were reprocessed by TCRdb itself: fastp quality trimming at Q25, MiXCR clonotype calling, in-frame beta chains only. Every distinct CDR3 protein forms one entry, paired with its most common genes and DNA. The sample table holds approximately 89,000 distinct CDR3 sequences, of which around 15% were seen once. Around 20% of the sample belongs to the ten largest clones. What this sample's treatment or condition label stands for: allogeneic hematopoietic cell transplantation with graft depleted of TCRalphabeta T cells and CD19 B cells.

Material: PBMCs, mostly from graft donor cells, obtained 180 days after TCRalphabeta/CD19-depleted stem cell transplant. The receptor source for this set is a male patient between 2 and 15 years old who had a stem cell transplant for acute lymphoblastic leukemia, so the T cells may come from the graft donor.

This clonotype was observed a few times. The rearrangement uses TRBV12-3 or TRBV12-4 and TRBJ1-3; maybe TRBD1 (6 bases). The CDR3 is made up of 15 amino acids. The V and J ends lost 4 bases and 0 bases respectively, with 10 bases between them. The CDR3 bases are TGTGCCAGCAGTTATGGAGGGGGCTCTGGAAACACCATATATTTT. Amino acid sequence: CASSYGGGSGNTIYF.

V gene TRBV12-3 or TRBV12-4 combines with J gene TRBJ1-1, with a weak D call TRBD1 (5 bases). Trimming removed 6 bases from V and 4 bases from J, with 12 bases in between. The CDR3 covers 13 residues. The CDR3 sequence: CASRRQGGTEAFF. The CDR3, as DNA: TGTGCCAGCAGGAGGCAGGGCGGCACTGAAGCTTTCTTT.

The chain couples TRBV7-2 to TRBJ2-1, with 9 bases lining up with TRBD2. This CDR3 contains 18 residues. CDR1 and CDR2 from the germline V gene are SGHTA and FQGNSA. V shed 4 bases and J 7 bases; nucleotides not matched to a gene: 17. CDR3 sequence: CASSSTPLRGGRINEQFF. The DNA of the CDR3 is TGTGCCAGCAGCTCTACGCCCCTGCGGGGGGGGCGAATTAATGAGCAGTTCTTC.

The chain uses TRBV12-3 or TRBV12-4 and TRBJ2-7; 8 bases match TRBD2. This CDR3 is 14 amino acids long. V gave up 6 bases and J gave up 4 bases; unmatched junction bases: 8. The CDR3 sequence is CASSRIGGAYEQYF. The CDR3 coding sequence is TGTGCCAGCAGCCGAATCGGGGGGGCGTACGAGCAGTACTTC.

This clonotype was detected a few times. The chain carries TRBV20-1 and TRBJ2-2, with 9 bases matching TRBD1. The V segment lost 6 bases and the J segment 8 bases; nucleotides outside the gene matches: 7. This CDR3 is 13 amino acids long. Per germline, CDR1 DFQATT and CDR2 SNEGSKA (reference sequence). Here the CDR3 reads CSAPGQGTGELFF. The DNA of the CDR3 is TGCAGTGCCCCCGGACAGGGGACAGGGGAGCTGTTTTTT.

This sequence joins TRBV7-8 and TRBJ2-6; a weak D match, TRBD2 (5 bases). Per germline, CDR1 SGHVS and CDR2 FQNEAQ. CDR3 size: 19 residues. V was pared by 1 base and J by 1 base, with 17 bases between. CDR3 sequence reads: CASSLEEGVFSSGANVLTF. The CDR3 DNA follows: TGTGCCAGCAGCTTAGAAGAGGGTGTATTCTCTTCTGGGGCCAACGTCCTGACTTTC.

The table lists this clonotype with a few counts. The chain combines TRBV10-3 with TRBJ2-7; D uncertain. V was clipped by 5 bases and J by 7 bases, with 9 bases between them. This CDR3 region has 11 residues. From germline, CDR1 is ENHRY and CDR2 SYGVKD. The CDR3 DNA sequence: TGTGCCATCAGTATACCTGGGGAGCAGTACTTC. Amino acids: CAISIPGEQYF.

This clonotype turned up a few times. The rearrangement links TRBV6-5 to TRBJ1-3; no definite D call. V dropped 2 bases and J dropped 1 base, with 6 bases sitting between them. CDR1 is MNHEY and CDR2 is SVGAGI in the germline V gene. This CDR3 comprises 14 residues. CDR3 sequence reads: CASSYMVSGNTIYF. The DNA for the CDR3 is TGTGCCAGCAGTTACATGGTTTCTGGAAACACCATATATTTT.

In its sample, this clonotype was seen a few times. The chain uses TRBV12-3 or TRBV12-4 and TRBJ2-1, with D possibly TRBD2 on 6 matching bases. This CDR3 region has 14 residues. Trimming pared 7 bases from V and 6 bases from J, leaving 16 bases between. CDR3 DNA sequence: TGTGCCAGCATTACGACTAGTAGTGGCAATGAGCAGTTCTTC. Protein: CASITTSSGNEQFF.

Notes on this clonotype: One end of the junction varies from germline; a read error may be responsible. The chain joins TRBV10-3 to TRBJ1-5, with no clear D. This CDR3 is 12 amino acids long. The germline CDR1 and CDR2 sequences are ENHRY and SYGVKD. CDR3: CAVSENDQPQHF. Here the CDR3 DNA reads TGTGCCGTCAGTGAGAACGATCAGCCCCAGCATTTT.

This sequence joins TRBV2 and TRBJ1-4; maybe TRBD1 (5 bases). Germline assignment: CDR1 SNHLY and CDR2 FYNNEI. The V end lost 9 bases, the J end lost 5 bases, and 19 bases lay between the germline ends. This CDR3 contains 15 residues. The CDR3 here is CASYRDPRANEKLFF. The CDR3 DNA sequence: TGTGCCAGTTACCGGGACCCCCGAGCGAATGAAAAACTGTTTTTT.

V gene TRBV19 combines with J gene TRBJ2-2; no firm D call. V dropped 3 bases and J dropped 3 bases, with 5 bases sitting between them. The CDR3 runs 13 residues. Germline V lookup: CDR1 LNHDA, CDR2 SQIVND (reference sequence). This CDR3 is CASSIEDTGELFF. The CDR3 nucleotides are TGTGCCAGTAGTATTGAGGACACCGGGGAGCTGTTTTTT.

The chain joins TRBV5-5 to TRBJ1-2; D is undetermined. V shed 5 bases and J shed 4 bases, with 18 bases lying between them. From germline, CDR1 is SGHKS and CDR2 YYEKEE (reference sequence). The CDR3 totals 15 residues. Written as DNA, the CDR3 is TGTGCCAGCAGTTCGGCGCTGGCGGGTTCCTATGGCTACACCTTC. It specifies CASSSALAGSYGYTF.

This clonotype was detected a few times. This rearrangement joins TRBV5-1 to TRBJ1-1; D may be TRBD1 (5 bases). V was clipped by 0 bases and J by 6 bases, with 12 bases between them. The CDR3 totals 14 residues. Germline V gene lookup returns CDR1 SGHRS and CDR2 YFSETQ. CDR3 in amino acids: CASSLGQNGPEAFF. CDR3 DNA: TGCGCCAGCAGCTTGGGACAGAACGGCCCTGAAGCTTTCTTT. Full variable domain (missing parts from reference TRBV5-1 and TRBJ1-1): KAGVTQTPRYLIKTRGQQVTLSCSPISGHRSVSWYQQTPGQGLQFLFEYFSETQRNKGNFPGRFSGRQFSNSRSEMNVSTLELGDSALYLCASSLGQNGPEAFFGQGTRLTVV.

This clonotype was seen a handful of times. The CDR3 DNA follows: TGTGCCATCAGTGAGTCGCTGGGGTGGTACGAGCAGTACTTC. Translated, it gives CAISESLGWYEQYF. The chain links TRBV10-3 to TRBJ2-7; D gene ambiguous. V was pared by 0 bases and J by 4 bases, with 10 bases between. This CDR3 region has 14 residues. Germline CDR1 reads ENHRY; CDR2 reads SYGVKD.